This passage covers 19 T cell receptor beta chains from one sample sequenced in a study of T cell repertoires in cytomegalovirus infection. From the reads, TCRdb called clonotypes with MiXCR, one entry per CDR3 protein. This table holds around 530,000 distinct CDR3 sequences, around a quarter found once. The sequenced sample consisted of PBMCs. All receptors derive from a human donor in good health (CMV status not recorded). Some clones in this sample may be carry-over from other donors' samples.

This clonotype was recorded a few times. The chain combines TRBV7-9 with TRBJ1-2, with D tentatively TRBD1 (6 bases). Germline CDR1 and CDR2: SEHNR and FQNEAQ (reference sequence). CDR3 length: 13 residues. V gave up 5 bases and J gave up 7 bases, with 14 bases separating them. In DNA, the CDR3 is TGTGCCAGCAGCCCGGACAGCCTCTTTGGCTACACCTTC. As protein: CASSPDSLFGYTF. The full variable domain, rest sourced from reference TRBV7-9 and TRBJ1-2, is DTGVSQNPRHKITKRGQNVTFRCDPISEHNRLYWYRQTLGQGPEFLTYFQNEAQLEKSRLLSDRFSAERPKGSFSTLEIQRTEQGDSAMYLCASSPDSLFGYTFGSGTRLTVV.

This clonotype was picked up a small number of times. The chain is built from TRBV14 and TRBJ1-1; D not certain. The CDR3 is 13 amino acids. Trimming cost V 5 bases and J 0 bases, with 7 bases left between them. CDR1 is SGHDN and CDR2 is FVKESK in the germline V gene. The CDR3 DNA reads TGTGCCAGCAGCAAACACTTGAACACTGAAGCTTTCTTT. This encodes CASSKHLNTEAFF.

This clonotype occurred many times. The chain links TRBV7-8 to TRBJ2-3; TRBD1 might be the D (5 bases). The germline gives CDR1 SGHVS, CDR2 FQNEAQ. The CDR3 totals 18 residues. Trimming took 1 base from V and 3 from J, leaving 20 bases between them. The CDR3: CASSLVGALRLKTDTQYF. CDR3 nucleotide sequence: TGTGCCAGCAGCTTAGTTGGGGCCCTCCGGTTGAAAACAGATACGCAGTATTTT.

The chain employs TRBV24-1 and TRBJ2-1; 9 positions agree with TRBD1. The germline V gene has CDR1 KGHDR and CDR2 SFDVKD. Trimming removed 0 bases from V and 6 bases from J; junction bases left unmatched: 14. This CDR3 has 19 residues. Written as DNA, the CDR3 is TGTGCCACCAGTGATTTGCTAGGAGCCTGCCGGACAGGGGCCAATGAGCAGTTCTTC. The encoded protein is CATSDLLGACRTGANEQFF.

This chain joins TRBV12-3 or TRBV12-4 and TRBJ2-1, with a tentative D call TRBD1 (5 bases). With 1 base removed from V and 1 base from J, the gap between germline ends came to 17 bases. This CDR3 region has 18 residues. The CDR3 DNA is TGTGCCAGCAGTTTAGGGCAGGGTATAGGGAATTCCTACAATGAGCAGTTCTTC. Translating it yields CASSLGQGIGNSYNEQFF.

J is TRBJ1-6 and V is TRBV9; possibly TRBD1 for D (5 bases). The length of the CDR3 is 16 residues. Trimming left V 6 bases short and J 9 bases short, with 22 bases between. CDR1 SGDLS and CDR2 YYNGEE come from the germline V gene. The CDR3 bases are TGTGCCAGCACCTCTGGGGAGGGGACTTGGGTTTCACCCCTCCACTTT. Translation gives CASTSGEGTWVSPLHF.

This clonotype was observed a few times. This chain uses TRBV20-1 with TRBJ2-1, with 8 bases fitting TRBD2. J lost 4 bases, V lost 0 bases, and 5 bases had no gene match. This CDR3 has 15 residues. Looked up from germline, CDR1 is DFQATT and CDR2 is SNEGSKA (reference sequence). This CDR3 reads CSARDAEREYNEQFF. The CDR3 coding sequence is TGCAGTGCTAGAGATGCCGAGCGGGAGTACAATGAGCAGTTCTTC.

The sample holds a few counts of this clonotype. This chain links TRBV4-1 with TRBJ1-5, with 7 bases matching TRBD1. The CDR3 is 16 residues long. Germline CDR1 MGHRA, CDR2 YSYEKL. J gave up 0 bases and V 4 bases, and 6 bases lay outside the gene matches. The CDR3 sequence: CASSLFTGVSNQPQHF. DNA for the CDR3: TGCGCCAGCAGCCTCTTCACAGGGGTTAGCAATCAGCCCCAGCATTTT.

The chain employs TRBV7-3 and TRBJ2-7; TRBD1 agrees at 11 bases. This CDR3 is built from 15 residues. With 5 bases clipped from V and 3 bases from J, the junction kept 6 bases outside the gene matches. Germline V gives CDR1 SGHTA, CDR2 FQGTGA. In DNA form, the CDR3 reads TGTGCCAGCAGCCCCTCCGGGACAGGGGGCTACGAGCAGTACTTC. Residues: CASSPSGTGGYEQYF.

This clonotype was found a few times. V is TRBV12-3 or TRBV12-4 and J is TRBJ1-3; no clear D. V lost 3 bases, J lost 7 bases, and 13 bases lay in between. CDR3 size: 14 residues. This CDR3 reads CASSFRGLRNTIYF. CDR3 bases: TGTGCCAGCAGTTTTCGCGGTTTAAGGAACACCATATATTTT.

The chain carries TRBV7-2 and TRBJ2-3, with D maybe TRBD2 (6 bases). The V end was cut by 8 bases, the J end by 6 bases, with 21 bases between. From germline, CDR1 is SGHTA and CDR2 FQGNSA. The CDR3 sequence is 15 residues long. For the CDR3, the DNA is TGTGCCAGCGCCCCGGGGGTCCCAATGAGGGATACGCAGTATTTT. Residues: CASAPGVPMRDTQYF.

The rearrangement joins TRBV19 to TRBJ2-2; no reliable D call. Germline CDR1 LNHDA, CDR2 SQIVND (reference sequence). Between the trimmed V and J ends, which lost 7 bases and 8 bases, there was a span of 11 bases. This CDR3 is built from 12 residues. The CDR3 coding sequence is TGTGCCAGTACGAAGGAAGAAGGGGAGCTGTTTTTT. It specifies CASTKEEGELFF.

The sample holds many counts of this clonotype. The chain recombines TRBV7-2 with TRBJ2-7; TRBD2 matches at 7 bases. Germline CDR1 reads SGHTA; CDR2 reads FQGNSA. The CDR3 totals 13 residues. V lost 5 bases and J lost 6; bases outside the gene matches: 7. The CDR3 DNA sequence: TGTGCCAGCAGCCTCGGGAGCGGGGTCGAGCAGTACGTC. Translating it yields CASSLGSGVEQYV.

The V gene is TRBV10-3, the J gene TRBJ2-1; D gene unclear. In germline, CDR1 is ENHRY, CDR2 SYGVKD. This CDR3 spans 12 amino acids. The germline V and J ends were trimmed by 6 bases and 8 bases, with 11 bases remaining between them. The CDR3 coding sequence is TGTGCCATCAGCCCCTTAAGCCATGAGCAGTTCTTC. Translated: CAISPLSHEQFF.

The rearrangement joins TRBV3-1 to TRBJ2-2; a weak D match, TRBD1 (5 bases). The germline gives CDR1 LGHDT, CDR2 YNNKEL (reference sequence). The CDR3 runs 11 residues. Trimming cost V 10 bases and J 8 bases, with 11 bases left between them. The DNA for the CDR3 is TGTGCCACCAGTAAGGGGGGGGAGCTGTTTTTT. It specifies CATSKGGELFF.

Of note for this clonotype: A read error is possible here, since a much larger clone lies one base away. V usage is TRBV7-2 and J usage is TRBJ2-1; the D is unclear. The V end lost 0 bases, the J end lost 4 bases, and 19 bases lay between the germline ends. Germline V gene lookup returns CDR1 SGHTA and CDR2 FQGNSA. The CDR3 length is 18 residues. The CDR3 region has the DNA TGTGCCAGCAGCTTAGCCCCTTTAAGAGTTAGCCCTTACAATGAGCAGTTCTTC. It yields the protein CASSLAPLRVSPYNEQFF.

V usage is TRBV11-3 and J usage is TRBJ2-1; D might be TRBD2 (6 bases). V lost 7 bases and J lost 7, with 23 bases in between. CDR1 SGHNT and CDR2 YENEEA come from the germline V gene. CDR3 length: 16 residues. CDR3 DNA sequence: TGTGCCAGCACCCTTGGAGCGAGCGGGCCCTGGAATGAGCAGTTCTTC. Amino acid sequence: CASTLGASGPWNEQFF.

The V and J genes are TRBV12-3 or TRBV12-4 and TRBJ1-5; a weak D match, TRBD1 (5 bases). CDR3 length: 13 amino acids. Trimming took off 5 bases at V and 6 bases at J, with 11 bases between the two ends. The CDR3, as DNA: TGTGCCAGCAGTACATCCGGGGGTCAGCCCCAGCATTTT. This gives the protein CASSTSGGQPQHF.

This sequence joins TRBV29-1 and TRBJ2-1; D is uncertain. This CDR3 region has 10 residues. In germline, CDR1 is SQVTM, CDR2 ANQGSEA. V lost 6 bases, J lost 9 bases, and 9 bases lay in between. The CDR3 bases are TGCAGCGTCGAGGTCGGTGAGCAGTTCTTC. Translated: CSVEVGEQFF.